This TCR beta chain was identified during a study of blood T cell repertoires in COVID-19. Study information: The analysed material was cDNA or gDNA that came from T cells, B-cell-depleted T cells, or PBMCs.

CDR3 length: 15 residues. Germline V lookup: CDR1 LNHDA, CDR2 SQIVND (reference sequence). V was shortened by 6 bases and J by 7 bases, with 19 bases between the two germline ends. Only in-frame clones appear in the TCRdb table, and some are missing; sequencing was by immunoSEQ multiplex PCR. This sample has a few hundred thousand clones, with approximately 80% found just once. The J gene is TRBJ1-5, the V gene TRBV19; tentative D call: TRBD1 (6 bases). Sequencing input: peripheral blood. This receptor was taken from a woman older than 75 with acute or convalescent COVID-19. CDR3 DNA sequence: TGTGCCAGTAGCAAGTTCCCACAGGGTCTCCAGCCCCAGCATTTT. Encoded protein: CASSKFPQGLQPQHF.